This T cell receptor beta chain was identified in a study of somatic mutations in cytotoxic T cells in rheumatoid arthritis. Looking at the study overall: T-cell populations stained with V beta antibodies were in some cases flow-sorted at nearly 100% purity, including V beta1+ cells that were sequenced for TCRB.

Profiled with immunoSEQ multiplex PCR; TCRdb holds only in-frame clones, not every one. The table includes just under 30,000 clones, around 90% detected once. Study results and limitations: The top CD8+ clone topped 20% of CD8+ cells in about an eighth of the 65 patients. TRBV07 appeared slightly underrepresented in the rheumatoid arthritis patients. That finding was not adjusted to account for multiple comparisons. Expanded CD8+ clones had unknown antigen targets.

This clone was seen more than once but under ten times. No antigen is known for it. V was clipped by 5 bases and J by 7 bases; unmatched bases: 8. Germline-derived CDR1 and CDR2 are SEHNR and FQNEAQ (reference sequence). The CDR3 has 14 amino acids. The specimen was CD8+ T cells sorted from blood. This rearrangement joins TRBV7-9 to TRBJ2-7; 10 bases align to TRBD1. This TCR came from an adult with rheumatoid arthritis. The CDR3 reads CASSPGQGTGEQYF. CDR3 bases: TGTGCCAGCAGCCCGGGACAGGGGACTGGGGAGCAGTACTTC.